This TCR beta chain was sequenced during a study of Ad26.COV2.S vaccination and SARS-CoV-2 variants. Treatment: roughly 20 received Ad26.COV2.S at low or high dose, single or two shots; roughly 5 received placebo; per-sample allocation not given. Collection of the samples took place on day 63 after the first injection of vaccine or placebo. Germline assignment: CDR1 SGHRS and CDR2 YFSETQ. Trimming took off 0 bases at V and 4 bases at J, with 3 bases between the two ends. This CDR3 is built from 12 residues. This clone showed up just once. This table comes from immunoSEQ multiplex PCR, and its TCRdb copy is limited to in-frame clones, with some not included. The top ten clones hold 1.9% of a sample with 350,000 to 450,000 clones, about 91% of them seen once.

This chain uses TRBV5-1 with TRBJ2-3; D call uncertain. This clonotype was sampled from a person between 18 and 65 years old who received the Ad26.COV2.S COVID-19 vaccine or a placebo. This sample comprised peripheral blood, obtained in a trial of Ad26.COV2.S vaccine versus placebo. The CDR3 DNA follows: TGCGCCAGCAGCTTGGCCTCAGATACGCAGTATTTT. It translates to CASSLASDTQYF.